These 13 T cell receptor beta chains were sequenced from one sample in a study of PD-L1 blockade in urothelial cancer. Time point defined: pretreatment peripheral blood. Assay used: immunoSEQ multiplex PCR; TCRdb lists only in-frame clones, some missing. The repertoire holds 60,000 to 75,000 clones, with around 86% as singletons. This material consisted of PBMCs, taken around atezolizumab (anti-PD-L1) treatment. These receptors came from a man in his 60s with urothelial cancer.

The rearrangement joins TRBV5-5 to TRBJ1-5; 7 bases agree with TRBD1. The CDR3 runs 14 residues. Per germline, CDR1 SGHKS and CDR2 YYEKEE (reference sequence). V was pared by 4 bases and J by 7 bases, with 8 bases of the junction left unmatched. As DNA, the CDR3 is TGTGCCAGCAGCACCGAGGACAGGTCACAGCCCCAGCATTTT. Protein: CASSTEDRSQPQHF.

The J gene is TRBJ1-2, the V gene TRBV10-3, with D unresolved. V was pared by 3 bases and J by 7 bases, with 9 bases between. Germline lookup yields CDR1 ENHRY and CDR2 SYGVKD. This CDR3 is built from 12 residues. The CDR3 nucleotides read TGTGCCATCAGTGACCCCGGGTTTGGCTACACCTTC. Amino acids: CAISDPGFGYTF.

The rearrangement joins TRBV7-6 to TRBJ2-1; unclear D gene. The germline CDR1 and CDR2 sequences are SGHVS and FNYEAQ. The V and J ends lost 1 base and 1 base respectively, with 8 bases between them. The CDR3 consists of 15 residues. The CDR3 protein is CASSLGAVSYNEQFF. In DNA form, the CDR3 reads TGTGCCAGCAGCTTAGGAGCTGTGTCCTACAATGAGCAGTTCTTC.

The CDR3 spells CASSLTTGTVRIYEQYF. CDR3 nucleotide sequence: TGTGCCAGCAGCCTGACCACCGGGACAGTTAGGATCTACGAGCAGTACTTC. This sequence joins TRBV5-6 and TRBJ2-7, with 7 bases identical to TRBD1. Trimming at V came to 4 bases and at J to 3 bases, leaving 16 bases not matched to a gene. Germline values: CDR1 SGHDT, CDR2 YYEEEE. CDR3 length: 17 residues.

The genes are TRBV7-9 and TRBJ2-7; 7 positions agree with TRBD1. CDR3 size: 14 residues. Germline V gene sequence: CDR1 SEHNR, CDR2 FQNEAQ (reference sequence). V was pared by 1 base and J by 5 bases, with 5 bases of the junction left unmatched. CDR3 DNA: TGTGCCAGCAGCTTAGGGACAGGACGGCACGAGCAGTACTTC. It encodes CASSLGTGRHEQYF.

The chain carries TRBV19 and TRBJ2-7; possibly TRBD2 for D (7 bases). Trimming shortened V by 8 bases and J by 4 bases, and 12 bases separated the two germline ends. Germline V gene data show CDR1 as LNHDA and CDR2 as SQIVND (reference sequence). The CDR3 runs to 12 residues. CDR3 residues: CASGGGGYEQYF. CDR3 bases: TGTGCCAGTGGGGGGGGCGGATACGAGCAGTACTTC.

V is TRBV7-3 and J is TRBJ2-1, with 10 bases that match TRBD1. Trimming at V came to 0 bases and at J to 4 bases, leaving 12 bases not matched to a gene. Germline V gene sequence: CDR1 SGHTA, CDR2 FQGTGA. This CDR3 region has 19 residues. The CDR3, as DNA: TGTGCCAGCAGCTTAACTAGACAGGGGGCTGGTGAGTGGTACAATGAGCAGTTCTTC. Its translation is CASSLTRQGAGEWYNEQFF.

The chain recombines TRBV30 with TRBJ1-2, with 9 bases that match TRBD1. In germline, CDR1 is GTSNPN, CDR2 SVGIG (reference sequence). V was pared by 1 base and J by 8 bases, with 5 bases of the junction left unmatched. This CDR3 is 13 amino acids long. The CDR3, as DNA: TGTGCCTGGAGTGCACAGGGGGCCTTCGGCTACACCTTC. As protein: CAWSAQGAFGYTF.

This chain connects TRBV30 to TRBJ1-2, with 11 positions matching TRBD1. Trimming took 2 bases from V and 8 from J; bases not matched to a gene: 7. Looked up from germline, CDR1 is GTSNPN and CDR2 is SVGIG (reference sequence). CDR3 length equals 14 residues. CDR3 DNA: TGTGCCTGGAGTCCTATGGGACAGGGGGTCGGCTACACCTTC. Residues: CAWSPMGQGVGYTF.

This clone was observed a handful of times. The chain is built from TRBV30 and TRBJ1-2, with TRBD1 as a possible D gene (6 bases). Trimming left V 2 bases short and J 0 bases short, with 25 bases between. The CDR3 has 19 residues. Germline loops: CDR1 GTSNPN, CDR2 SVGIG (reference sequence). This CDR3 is CAWSILPSWGPGPNYGYTF. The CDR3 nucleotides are TGTGCCTGGAGTATACTCCCAAGTTGGGGGCCAGGGCCTAACTATGGCTACACCTTC.

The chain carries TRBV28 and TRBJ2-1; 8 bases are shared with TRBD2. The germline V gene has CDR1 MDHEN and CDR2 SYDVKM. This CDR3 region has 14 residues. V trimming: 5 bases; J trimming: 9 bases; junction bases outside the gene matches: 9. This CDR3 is CASSPPLAVLEQFF. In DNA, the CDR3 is TGTGCCAGCAGTCCCCCACTAGCGGTACTTGAGCAGTTCTTC.

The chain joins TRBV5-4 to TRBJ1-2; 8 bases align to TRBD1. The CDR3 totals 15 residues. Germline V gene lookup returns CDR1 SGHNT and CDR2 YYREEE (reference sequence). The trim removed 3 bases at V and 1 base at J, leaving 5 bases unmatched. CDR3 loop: CASSSRTGNNYGYTF. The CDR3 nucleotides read TGTGCCAGCAGCTCCAGGACAGGGAATAACTATGGCTACACCTTC.

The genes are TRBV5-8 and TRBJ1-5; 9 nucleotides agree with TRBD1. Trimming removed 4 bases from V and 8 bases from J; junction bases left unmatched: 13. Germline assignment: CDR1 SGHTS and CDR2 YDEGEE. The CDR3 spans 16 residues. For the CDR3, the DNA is TGTGCCAGCAGCCCGGGACAGGGACGCTCCGGGAAGCCCCAGCATTTT. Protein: CASSPGQGRSGKPQHF. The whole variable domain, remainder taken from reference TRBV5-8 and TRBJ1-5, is EAGVTQSPTHLIKTRGQQATLRCSPISGHTSVYWYQQALGLGLQFLLWYDEGEERNRGNFPPRFSGRQFPNYSSELNVNALELEDSALYLCASSPGQGRSGKPQHFGDGTRLSIL.